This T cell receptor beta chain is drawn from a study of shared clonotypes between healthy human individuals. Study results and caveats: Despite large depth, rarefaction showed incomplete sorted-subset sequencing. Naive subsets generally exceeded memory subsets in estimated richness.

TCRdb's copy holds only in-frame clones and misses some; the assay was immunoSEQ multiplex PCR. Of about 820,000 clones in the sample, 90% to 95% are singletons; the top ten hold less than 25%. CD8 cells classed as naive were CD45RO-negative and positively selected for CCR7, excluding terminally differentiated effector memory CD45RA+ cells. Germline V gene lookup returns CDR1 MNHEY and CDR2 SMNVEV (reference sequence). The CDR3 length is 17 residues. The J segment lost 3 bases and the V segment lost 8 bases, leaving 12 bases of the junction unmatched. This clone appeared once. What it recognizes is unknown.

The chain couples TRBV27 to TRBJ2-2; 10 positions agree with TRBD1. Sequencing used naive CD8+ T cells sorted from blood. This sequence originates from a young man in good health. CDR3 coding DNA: TGTGCCAGCTCCTCGTCGTGGGACAGGGGTTACACCGGGGAGCTGTTTTTT. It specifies CASSSSWDRGYTGELFF.